What follows is one TCR beta chain and its context. Trimming stripped 4 bases from V and 4 bases from J, with 19 bases between. Germline CDR1 and CDR2: SGHDN and FVKESK. The CDR3 has 17 amino acids. These data belong to a study of blood T cell repertoires in COVID-19. The data were produced by immunoSEQ multiplex PCR, yet TCRdb's version contains in-frame clones alone and is incomplete. The sample consists of 250,000 or so clones, 70% to 90% of them appearing once. This rearrangement joins TRBV14 to TRBJ2-2, with D perhaps TRBD1 (6 bases). Sequenced material: peripheral blood. The clonotype was recovered from a woman younger than 45 with COVID-19, enrolled during active disease. CDR3 protein: CASSLRPPNRVTGELFF. Written as DNA, the CDR3 is TGTGCCAGCAGCCTCCGCCCGCCGAACAGGGTCACCGGGGAGCTGTTTTTT. Filled out from reference TRBV14 and TRBJ2-2, the complete variable domain reads EAGVTQFPSHSVIEKGQTVTLRCDPISGHDNLYWYRRVMGKEIKFLLHFVKESKQDESGMPNNRFLAERTGGTYSTLKVQPAELEDSGVYFCASSLRPPNRVTGELFFGEGSRLTVL.